Listed here are 6 T cell receptor beta chains from one sample, sequenced in a study of blood T cell repertoires in COVID-19. Repertoires were generated with immunoSEQ multiplex PCR, while TCRdb's copy carries only in-frame clones and drops some. The sample records under 350,000 clones, over 85% being singletons. The sequencing sample was made of PBMCs or T cells enriched from blood (not recorded which). The source is a woman aged 55-75 years who had recovered from COVID-19.

The CDR3 spells CAWTMGGSNEKLFF. In nucleotides, the CDR3 is TGTGCCTGGACCATGGGAGGGTCTAATGAAAAACTGTTTTTT. V gene TRBV30 combines with J gene TRBJ1-4, with D unresolved. CDR3 length: 14 residues. CDR1 is GTSNPN and CDR2 is SVGIG in the germline V gene (reference sequence). Trimming removed 4 bases from V and 3 bases from J, with 12 bases in between.

V gene TRBV6-4 combines with J gene TRBJ1-1; D unclear. Trimming left V 4 bases short and J 4 bases short, with 10 bases between. Germline V CDR1 and CDR2: MRHNA, SNTAGT. This CDR3 has 13 residues. CDR3 region: CASSVARGTEAFF. CDR3 sequence (DNA): TGTGCCAGCAGTGTTGCGCGGGGCACTGAAGCTTTCTTT.

The gene calls are TRBV2 and TRBJ2-7, with TRBD1 as a possible D gene (5 bases). The CDR3 has 11 amino acids. Germline V gives CDR1 SNHLY, CDR2 FYNNEI. V lost 7 bases and J 3 bases, leaving 7 bases between the germline ends. The CDR3 nucleotides read TGTGCCAGCATGGACAACTACGAGCAGTACTTC. It translates to CASMDNYEQYF.

This clone has only a few counts. The rearrangement uses TRBV28 and TRBJ2-7; 9 bases map to TRBD1. CDR1 MDHEN and CDR2 SYDVKM come from the germline V gene. The CDR3 spans 15 residues. Germline trimming cut 4 bases from V and 4 bases from J; bases unmatched to any gene: 8. CDR3 sequence reads: CASSSPGQGGYEQYF. In DNA, the CDR3 is TGTGCCAGCAGTTCTCCGGGACAGGGTGGTTACGAGCAGTACTTC.

The chain uses TRBV7-9 and TRBJ1-4; 7 bases match TRBD1. This CDR3 is built from 15 residues. The germline V gene encodes CDR1 SEHNR and CDR2 FQNEAQ (reference sequence). J was trimmed by 8 bases and V by 5 bases; bases with no gene match: 11. CDR3 coding DNA: TGTGCCAGCAGCCTGTCACGGACAGGCGCGGAAAAACTGTTTTTT. Protein product: CASSLSRTGAEKLFF.

The rearrangement joins TRBV6-2 or TRBV6-3 to TRBJ2-1; the D gene is possibly TRBD1 (6 bases). The V and J ends lost 4 bases and 4 bases respectively, with 14 bases between them. From germline, CDR1 is MNHEY and CDR2 SVGEGT. This CDR3 contains 15 residues. In DNA form, the CDR3 reads TGTGCCAGCAGTTTTTCCGGGACAAAGTACAATGAGCAGTTCTTC. Translation: CASSFSGTKYNEQFF.